The clone carrying this T cell receptor (beta chain) was picked up a small number of times. This sample is part of a study of beta chain features in type 1 diabetes. The V end lost 2 bases, the J end lost 6 bases, and 11 bases lay between the germline ends. This CDR3 region has 14 residues. Germline CDR1 reads SGHAT; CDR2 reads FQNNGV. Reverse transcription of all isolated RNA meant that expressed TCRB transcripts were sequenced. The protocol was immunoSEQ multiplex PCR, while the TCRdb copy is restricted to in-frame clones and leaves out a portion. The sample yields 300,000 to 400,000 clones, more than 9.5% seen once.

V usage is TRBV11-2 and J usage is TRBJ1-5; no firm D call. The receptor was isolated from a woman aged 30 to 39 in good health. The specimen was naive CD4+ T cells from blood. The CDR3 coding sequence is TGTGCCAGCAGCTTATCAGTCGGGGTTCAGCCCCAGCATTTT. Its translation is CASSLSVGVQPQHF.